These 9 T cell receptor beta chains were sequenced from one sample in a study of T cell responses to AZD1222 COVID-19 vaccine. Some clones are missing from TCRdb's copy, which holds only in-frame ones; the method was immunoSEQ multiplex PCR. The profile covers about 140,000 clones, with about 93% appearing a single time and over 4% taken by the ten largest. Sequenced here: peripheral blood, sampled 28 days after the second AZD1222 dose. Source of these receptors: an adult who received the AZD1222 COVID-19 vaccine.

The chain has TRBV20-1 and TRBJ1-1; no firm D call. The CDR3 runs to 14 residues. Trimming pared 3 bases from V and 0 bases from J, leaving 11 bases between. Germline V gene data show CDR1 as DFQATT and CDR2 as SNEGSKA (reference sequence). CDR3 DNA: TGCAGTGCTAGTGTATTGGTCATGAACACTGAAGCTTTCTTT. This sequence encodes CSASVLVMNTEAFF.

The chain employs TRBV29-1 and TRBJ1-5, with D maybe TRBD1 (5 bases). Germline V gene sequence: CDR1 SQVTM, CDR2 ANQGSEA. Trimming removed 5 bases from V and 7 bases from J, with 15 bases in between. The CDR3 contains 13 residues. The CDR3 coding sequence is TGCAGCGTTTTTGAGGGGTCAGGGCAGCCCCAGCATTTT. It encodes CSVFEGSGQPQHF.

The chain couples TRBV29-1 to TRBJ1-2; TRBD1 matches 8 bases. Germline V gene data show CDR1 as SQVTM and CDR2 as ANQGSEA. J was trimmed by 6 bases and V by 3 bases; bases with no gene match: 3. The length of the CDR3 is 12 residues. The CDR3 is CSVEGQADGYTF. The CDR3 nucleotides are TGCAGCGTTGAGGGACAGGCGGATGGCTACACCTTC. The variable domain in full, completed from reference TRBV29-1 and TRBJ1-2, reads SAVISQKPSRDICQRGTSLTIQCQVDSQVTMMFWYRQQPGQSLTLIATANQGSEATYESGFVIDKFPISRPNLTFSTLTVSNMSPEDSSIYLCSVEGQADGYTFGSGTRLTVV.

The CDR3 region has the DNA TGTGCCAGCAGCAGGACAGGGACTGGAAACACCATATATTTT. Its protein is CASSRTGTGNTIYF. J is TRBJ1-3 and V is TRBV5-4; 8 bases map to TRBD1. V trimming: 4 bases; J trimming: 2 bases; junction bases outside the gene matches: 2. From germline, CDR1 is SGHNT and CDR2 YYREEE (reference sequence). The CDR3 consists of 14 residues.

J is TRBJ2-1 and V is TRBV5-4; no clear D. The germline V gene encodes CDR1 SGHNT and CDR2 YYREEE (reference sequence). Trimming removed 2 bases from V and 3 bases from J, with 12 bases in between. The CDR3 is made up of 15 amino acids. CDR3 DNA sequence: TGTGCCAGCAGCTTTTGGGGATTTCGCTACAATGAGCAGTTCTTC. This codes for CASSFWGFRYNEQFF. Complete variable domain (other parts from reference TRBV5-4 and TRBJ2-1): ETGVTQSPTHLIKTRGQQVTLRCSSQSGHNTVSWYQQALGQGPQFIFQYYREEENGRGNFPPRFSGLQFPNYSSELNVNALELDDSALYLCASSFWGFRYNEQFFGPGTRLTVL.

The CDR3 DNA sequence: TGTGCCAGCAGGAGGGGTATACGTACAGATACGCAGTATTTT. Translating gives CASRRGIRTDTQYF. This sequence joins TRBV27 and TRBJ2-3; D is possibly TRBD1 or TRBD2 (5 bases each). Trimming cost V 6 bases and J 3 bases, with 13 bases left between them. Per the germline V gene, CDR1 is MNHEY and CDR2 is SMNVEV (reference sequence). CDR3 length: 14 amino acids.

The V call is TRBV29-1, the J call TRBJ1-1; no reliable D call. The V end was cut by 3 bases, the J end by 1 base, with 12 bases between. The V gene's germline CDR1 is SQVTM and CDR2 ANQGSEA. The CDR3 has 14 amino acids. In nucleotides, the CDR3 is TGCAGCGTTGATGTCGGTCACAGGAACACTGAAGCTTTCTTT. As protein: CSVDVGHRNTEAFF.

The chain carries TRBV19 and TRBJ1-5, with TRBD1 matching over 7 bases. The CDR3 extends over 15 amino acids. The germline V gene encodes CDR1 LNHDA and CDR2 SQIVND (reference sequence). J gave up 0 bases and V 4 bases, and 3 bases lay outside the gene matches. The CDR3 sequence: CASSTQGDSNQPQHF. CDR3 in DNA: TGTGCCAGTAGTACCCAGGGGGATAGCAATCAGCCCCAGCATTTT.

This chain uses TRBV6-5 with TRBJ2-5; D remains ambiguous. Looked up from germline, CDR1 is MNHEY and CDR2 is SVGAGI. The CDR3 has 11 amino acids. Trimming took off 6 bases at V and 5 bases at J, with 7 bases between the two ends. This CDR3 is CASRHVETQYF. The CDR3 DNA sequence: TGTGCCAGCAGACACGTGGAGACCCAGTACTTC.